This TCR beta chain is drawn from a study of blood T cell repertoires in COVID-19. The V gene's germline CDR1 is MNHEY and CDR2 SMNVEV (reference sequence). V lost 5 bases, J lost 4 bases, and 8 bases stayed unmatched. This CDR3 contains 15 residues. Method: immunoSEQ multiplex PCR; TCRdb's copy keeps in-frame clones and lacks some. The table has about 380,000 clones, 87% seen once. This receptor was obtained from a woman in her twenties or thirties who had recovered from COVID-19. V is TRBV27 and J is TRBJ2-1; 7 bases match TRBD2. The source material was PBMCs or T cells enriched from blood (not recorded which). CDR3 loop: CASSPPGTIYNEQFF. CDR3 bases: TGTGCCAGCAGTCCCCCCGGGACTATATACAATGAGCAGTTCTTC.